These T cell receptor beta chains were read from a single sample in a study of T cell repertoires in cytomegalovirus infection. TCRdb re-derived calls from the reads in MiXCR, one entry per CDR3 protein. The top ten hold 18% of the sample, which has some 160,000 distinct CDR3 sequences, roughly 15% seen once. Sequenced sample: CD8+ T cells from PBMCs. The origin of the receptors is a human donor in good health (CMV status not recorded). Some clones in this sample may be carry-over from other donors' samples. Each CDR3 is given with its conserved first and last residue. A D gene is named only where the DNA matches it firmly. Part of the rows lack a size; the others show once, few, many or a class for expanded clones.

CDR3nt	CDR3aa	v_gene	j_gene	abundance	d_gene
TGCAGTGCTACAAGCGGGGCTGACTACAATGAGCAGTTCTTC	CSATSGADYNEQFF	TRBV20-1	TRBJ2-1	-	TRBD2
TGTGCCAGCAGCTTAGTGGGGGCACCAACGAACACTGAAGCTTTCTTT	CASSLVGAPTNTEAFF	TRBV7-8	TRBJ1-1	many	-
TGTGCCAGCAGCTTGCGAGGACTAGCGCGGGGGCCAGATACGCAGTATTTT	CASSLRGLARGPDTQYF	TRBV7-8	TRBJ2-3	-	TRBD2
TGTGCCAGCAGTCCCGGGCGGAGTAGCGGGAGGGATGGAAAAGCGTCCTACAATGAGCAGTTCTTC	CASSPGRSSGRDGKASYNEQFF	TRBV28	TRBJ2-1	-	TRBD2
TGCAGTGCTAGATCAATTAGGAATGAGCAGTTCTTC	CSARSIRNEQFF	TRBV20-1	TRBJ2-1	-	-
TGTGCCAGCAGTCATTCCCCTGGGACACCGTACGAGCAGTACTTC	CASSHSPGTPYEQYF	TRBV28	TRBJ2-7	few	-
TGTGCCAGCGGTTACAGGGACTACGAGCAGTACTTC	CASGYRDYEQYF	TRBV5-4	TRBJ2-7	-	-
TGCAGTGCTAGAGATATAAGGACTTTAACTGGGAACTACGAGCAGTACTTC	CSARDIRTLTGNYEQYF	TRBV20-1	TRBJ2-7	few	-
TGCAGCGTTGAAGATCCGCAGGCAGGGTGGAGCTCCTACAATGAGCAGTTCTTC	CSVEDPQAGWSSYNEQFF	TRBV29-1	TRBJ2-1	-	-
TGCGCCAGCAGCCACAACCGGGACCCCTATGGCTACACCTTC	CASSHNRDPYGYTF	TRBV4-1	TRBJ1-2	few	-
TGTGCCAGCTTTGGAGGGGCGGGAGCGAAGGAGACCCAGTACTTC	CASFGGAGAKETQYF	TRBV2	TRBJ2-5	-	TRBD2
TGTGCCAGCAGCCAAGGGTGGAGGGTGGACAAAAACATTCAGTACTTC	CASSQGWRVDKNIQYF	TRBV14	TRBJ2-4	few	-
TGTGCCAGCAGCTCAGATGTGACTAGCGTCTACAATGAGCAGTTCTTC	CASSSDVTSVYNEQFF	TRBV7-2	TRBJ2-1	few	TRBD2
TGTGCCAGCAGCGCGGGGAACACCGGGGAGCTGTTTTTT	CASSAGNTGELFF	TRBV5-5	TRBJ2-2	-	-
TGTGCCAGCAGCTCGCCGCTCTTACCCTCCTACGAGCAGTACTTC	CASSSPLLPSYEQYF	TRBV7-9	TRBJ2-7	few	-
TGTGCCAGCAGCTCGACGACAGGGGGGGAACCCTACGAGCAGTACTTC	CASSSTTGGEPYEQYF	TRBV7-9	TRBJ2-7	few	TRBD1
TGCAGCGCCGAGCGGGGTCAGAAGACCCAGTACTTC	CSAERGQKTQYF	TRBV29-1	TRBJ2-5	-	TRBD2
TGCGCCAGCAGCCAAGTGGATACGCAGTATTTT	CASSQVDTQYF	TRBV4-1	TRBJ2-3	-	-
TGTGCCTGGAGTTCCCCAGAAGGAACGTCCTACAATGAGCAGTTCTTC	CAWSSPEGTSYNEQFF	TRBV30	TRBJ2-1	few	-
TGTGCCAGCAGTTTAGTTGAGGTTTCCTACAATGAGCAGTTCTTC	CASSLVEVSYNEQFF	TRBV12-3/TRBV12-4	TRBJ2-1	-	-
TGTGCCACCTTGAAACTAGATGAGCAGTTCTTC	CATLKLDEQFF	TRBV2	TRBJ2-1	-	-
TGTGCCAGCAGTTTAAGGACAGGGGGGCAAGAGACCCAGTACTTC	CASSLRTGGQETQYF	TRBV12-3/TRBV12-4	TRBJ2-5	-	TRBD1
TGTGCCAGCAGCCCGGGCCGCGGGGGACTGAACACCGGGGAGCTGTTTTTT	CASSPGRGGLNTGELFF	TRBV7-3	TRBJ2-2	few	TRBD2
TGTGCCAGCAGCTTACCTGGGGCGGCCCAACGGGAGCTGTTTTTT	CASSLPGAAQRELFF	TRBV7-3	TRBJ2-2	-	-
TGTGCCAGCAGCTACTCCGGGACAGGGGTCAACACTGAAGCTTTCTTT	CASSYSGTGVNTEAFF	TRBV7-9	TRBJ1-1	-	TRBD1
TGTGCCAGCAGTTTGATAGTGAACACCGGGGAGCTGTTTTTT	CASSLIVNTGELFF	TRBV28	TRBJ2-2	-	-